These 28 T cell receptor beta chains were sequenced from one sample in a study of blood T cells in healthy people across ages. The second PCR ran roughly 6 to 11 cycles with a sample-barcoded 5' primer and J-beta primers. MiXCR, applied by TCRdb to the 5' RACE reads, yields one record per CDR3 protein. The sample contains around 870,000 distinct CDR3 sequences, around 26% of which appear only once. Sequences were obtained from blood. The receptors come from a woman aged 80 or older in good health.

CDR3 residues: CASSTETSSYNEQFF. CDR3 nucleotides: TGTGCCAGCAGCACGGAGACTAGCTCCTACAATGAGCAGTTCTTC. The V and J genes are TRBV7-3 and TRBJ2-1; D is possibly TRBD2 (6 bases). Trimming stripped 5 bases from V and 0 bases from J, with 11 bases between. The CDR3 is 15 residues long. The V gene's germline CDR1 is SGHTA and CDR2 FQGTGA.

The CDR3: CASSDPSSGHEQFF. The DNA of the CDR3 is TGTGCCAGCAGTGACCCTTCTAGCGGGCATGAGCAGTTCTTC. This rearrangement joins TRBV6-4 to TRBJ2-1, with 8 bases matching TRBD2. CDR3 size: 14 residues. Germline V CDR1 and CDR2: MRHNA, SNTAGT. Losses at the gene ends were 2 bases for V and 8 bases for J; bases not matched to a gene: 5.

V is TRBV6-1 and J is TRBJ1-1; perhaps TRBD1 as D (6 bases). Germline loops: CDR1 MNHNS, CDR2 SASEGT. Trimming took 3 bases from V and 4 from J, leaving 15 bases between them. The CDR3 runs to 15 residues. The CDR3 loop reads CASSESQGLGTEAFF. In nucleotides, the CDR3 is TGTGCCAGCAGTGAGTCACAGGGATTGGGCACTGAAGCTTTCTTT.

This clonotype was picked up one time. With a much larger clone just one base away, this may be a read error. The genes are TRBV4-1 and TRBJ2-1; maybe TRBD1 (6 bases). Matching the DNA end better, TRBJ2-7 makes the J call doubtful. The germline V gene encodes CDR1 MGHRA and CDR2 YSYEKL. This CDR3 has 14 amino acids. The CDR3 sequence: CASRSGGPYNEQYF. CDR3 nucleotide sequence: TGCGCCAGCAGATCTGGGGGCCCCTACAATGAGCAGTACTTC.

There are a few counts of this clonotype. The chain carries TRBV2 and TRBJ1-2, with a weak D call TRBD1 (5 bases). CDR1 and CDR2 from the germline V gene are SNHLY and FYNNEI. The length of the CDR3 is 13 residues. V was cut by 0 bases and J by 8 bases, with 10 bases left in between. CDR3 nucleotides: TGTGCCAGCAGTGAAGCTCCAGGGCGCGGCTACACCTTC. Its translation is CASSEAPGRGYTF.

V usage is TRBV11-2 and J usage is TRBJ2-5; D is perhaps TRBD1 (5 bases). V was shortened by 6 bases and J by 5 bases, with 10 bases between the two germline ends. This CDR3 region has 12 residues. Per the germline V gene, CDR1 is SGHAT and CDR2 is FQNNGV. The CDR3 region is CASRRGAETQYF. In DNA form, the CDR3 reads TGTGCCAGCAGAAGGGGCGCGGAGACCCAGTACTTC.

The V and J genes are TRBV6-5 and TRBJ2-2; tentative D call: TRBD1 (5 bases). This CDR3 region has 15 residues. V lost 6 bases, J lost 2 bases, and 13 bases lay in between. Germline V lookup: CDR1 MNHEY, CDR2 SVGAGI. The CDR3 region has the DNA TGTGCCAGCAGATTTCACAGGTCCAACACCGGGGAGCTGTTTTTT. Amino acid sequence: CASRFHRSNTGELFF.

This chain links TRBV27 with TRBJ2-5; D gene uncertain. Near its end, the DNA agrees better with TRBJ2-7, so the J call may be wrong. Germline loops: CDR1 MNHEY, CDR2 SMNVEV (reference sequence). This CDR3 has 17 amino acids. CDR3 coding DNA: TGTGCCAGCAGCCCCCAGGTGGTGCCGAAGCTCTCTTACGAGCAGTACTTC. Protein product: CASSPQVVPKLSYEQYF.

This clonotype was counted at least ten times. The V call is TRBV28, the J call TRBJ2-3, with 8 bases fitting TRBD1. The V gene's germline CDR1 is MDHEN and CDR2 SYDVKM. This CDR3 spans 15 amino acids. V dropped 6 bases and J dropped 0; count of bases not matched to a gene: 5. The CDR3 DNA is TGTGCCAGCAGCGGACAGGGTGCTAGCACAGATACGCAGTATTTT. It translates to CASSGQGASTDTQYF.

Worth noting for this clonotype: With a much larger clone just one base away, this may be a read error. V and J are TRBV11-3 and TRBJ2-1, with 8 bases lining up with TRBD1. The closer fit of TRBJ2-7 to the DNA end suggests the J call may be wrong. The germline gives CDR1 SGHNT, CDR2 YENEEA. The CDR3 extends over 15 amino acids. CDR3 coding DNA: TGTGCCAGCAGAAACGGACAGGGAAGGGTGAATGAGCAGTACTTC. Protein sequence: CASRNGQGRVNEQYF.

This clonotype was observed a few times. V usage is TRBV20-1 and J usage is TRBJ1-1; D gene ambiguous. The CDR3 consists of 11 residues. Germline V gives CDR1 DFQATT, CDR2 SNEGSKA (reference sequence). The V and J ends lost 4 bases and 1 base respectively, with 4 bases between them. CDR3 in DNA: TGCAGTGCTACCAAGAACACTGAAGCTTTCTTT. Protein sequence: CSATKNTEAFF.

This clonotype was seen at least ten times. The chain combines TRBV3-1 with TRBJ2-5; D is perhaps TRBD2 (6 bases). Germline V CDR1 and CDR2: LGHDT, YNNKEL (reference sequence). The CDR3 runs to 16 residues. Trimming removed 2 bases at V and 2 bases at J, with 15 bases between. CDR3: CASSQPPGTGQETQYF. CDR3 DNA: TGTGCCAGCAGCCAACCTCCCGGGACTGGACAAGAGACCCAGTACTTC.

A few counts support this clonotype. Possible read error: a much larger clone is one base away. The chain is built from TRBV20-1 and TRBJ1-1; D is uncertain. Germline loops: CDR1 DFQATT, CDR2 SNEGSKA (reference sequence). CDR3 size: 14 residues. V was shortened by 6 bases and J by 4 bases, with 18 bases between the two germline ends. This CDR3 is CSALLSRRSTEAFF. As DNA, the CDR3 is TGCAGTGCCCTCTTATCGAGGAGGAGCACTGAAGCTTTCTTT.

This clonotype was counted many times. The chain uses TRBV7-7 and TRBJ2-3, with TRBD1 as a possible D gene (5 bases). The CDR3 contains 14 residues. V gave up 5 bases and J gave up 1 base, with 10 bases separating them. Germline V gives CDR1 SSHAT, CDR2 FNYEAQ (reference sequence). CDR3 sequence reads: CASSLTGGTDTQYF. The CDR3 nucleotides read TGTGCCAGCAGCCTAACAGGTGGCACAGATACGCAGTATTTT.

The chain is built from TRBV5-1 and TRBJ1-1; D gene unclear. This CDR3 region has 15 residues. Looked up from germline, CDR1 is SGHRS and CDR2 is YFSETQ. Trimming took 1 base from V and 0 from J, leaving 10 bases between them. The CDR3 DNA is TGCGCCAGCAGCTTGCCCTTGGACCTGAACACTGAAGCTTTCTTT. This encodes CASSLPLDLNTEAFF.

The chain has TRBV20-1 and TRBJ1-5, with D possibly matching TRBD1 (5 bases). There are 12 residues in the CDR3. Trimming left V 3 bases short and J 5 bases short, with 8 bases between. The V gene's germline CDR1 is DFQATT and CDR2 SNEGSKA (reference sequence). In DNA form, the CDR3 reads TGCAGTGCTAGTTTAGGGGATCAGCCCCAGCATTTT. This encodes CSASLGDQPQHF.

The CDR3 spells CASSPEWTVQRTEAFF. The CDR3, as DNA: TGTGCCAGCAGCCCAGAATGGACAGTTCAGAGAACTGAAGCTTTCTTT. The rearrangement links TRBV7-2 to TRBJ1-1, with a tentative D call TRBD1 (6 bases). Trimming pared 5 bases from V and 5 bases from J, leaving 21 bases between. Germline assignment: CDR1 SGHTA and CDR2 FQGNSA. The CDR3 has 16 residues.

CDR3 protein: CASSVEGTVRRGEAFF. CDR3 in DNA: TGTGCCAGCAGCGTAGAGGGAACTGTTAGGAGAGGGGAAGCTTTCTTT. The V gene is TRBV9, the J gene TRBJ1-1, with D uncertain. This CDR3 is built from 16 residues. The V gene lost 0 bases and the J gene lost 8 bases, with 20 bases spanning the gap. CDR1 and CDR2 (germline): SGDLS, YYNGEE.

This clonotype was recorded a few times. A much bigger clone sits one base away, suggesting this may be a read error. The V and J genes are TRBV2 and TRBJ2-7; D may be TRBD1 (5 bases). The length of the CDR3 is 12 residues. V lost 7 bases and J lost 3, with 10 bases in between. Germline CDR1 reads SNHLY; CDR2 reads FYNNEI. CDR3 region: CASKPGRYEQYF. In DNA form, the CDR3 reads TGTGCCAGCAAGCCAGGGCGCTACGAGCAGTACTTC.

The chain carries TRBV18 and TRBJ2-7, with a tentative D call TRBD1 (5 bases). CDR3 size: 15 residues. Germline V gives CDR1 KGHSH, CDR2 LQKENI. The V end was cut by 1 base, the J end by 3 bases, with 13 bases between. CDR3 nucleotides: TGTGCCAGCTCACCACAGGGAAGGGGAAGCTACGAGCAGTACTTC. Its translation: CASSPQGRGSYEQYF. The whole variable domain, remainder taken from reference TRBV18 and TRBJ2-7, is NAGVMQNPRHLVRRRGQEARLRCSPMKGHSHVYWYRQLPEEGLKFMVYLQKENIIDESGMPKERFSAEFPKEGPSILRIQQVVRGDSAAYFCASSPQGRGSYEQYFGPGTRLTVT.

This clonotype was counted ten times or more. The genes are TRBV7-2 and TRBJ2-5, with D unclear. With 4 bases removed from V and 4 bases from J, the gap between germline ends came to 13 bases. The CDR3 loop spans 14 amino acids. Per germline, CDR1 SGHTA and CDR2 FQGNSA. As DNA, the CDR3 is TGTGCCAGCAGCTCGCCTCCGCCTAGAGAGACCCAGTACTTC. Residues: CASSSPPPRETQYF. Full variable domain (missing parts from reference TRBV7-2 and TRBJ2-5): GAGVSQSPSNKVTEKGKDVELRCDPISGHTALYWYRQSLGQGLEFLIYFQGNSAPDKSGLPSDRFSAERTGGSVSTLTIQRTQQEDSAVYLCASSSPPPRETQYFGPGTRLLVL.

V and J are TRBV5-1 and TRBJ2-5; 11 nucleotides line up with TRBD1. V trimming: 4 bases; J trimming: 11 bases; junction bases outside the gene matches: 13. Per germline, CDR1 SGHRS and CDR2 YFSETQ. The CDR3 contains 15 residues. CDR3 DNA: TGCGCCAGCAGCCATCAGGGACAGGGGGTCAATGAGCAGTACTTC. The encoded protein is CASSHQGQGVNEQYF.

There are many counts of this clonotype. V gene TRBV4-3 combines with J gene TRBJ2-1; D unclear. V shed 0 bases and J shed 7 bases, with 10 bases lying between them. Germline CDR1 LGHNA, CDR2 YSLEER. This CDR3 spans 14 amino acids. CDR3: CASSQDLVRNEQFF. Written as DNA, the CDR3 is TGCGCCAGCAGCCAAGATTTGGTTAGGAATGAGCAGTTCTTC.

This clonotype occurred many times. This chain uses TRBV6-6 with TRBJ2-3; D gene ambiguous. The CDR3 runs 12 residues. Germline CDR1 MNHNY, CDR2 SVGAGI (reference sequence). V was pared by 7 bases and J by 1 base, with 6 bases between. Written as DNA, the CDR3 is TGTGCCAGCAAAGTCGGCACAGATACGCAGTATTTT. Residues: CASKVGTDTQYF.

This clonotype was counted a few times. The rearrangement joins TRBV6-5 to TRBJ1-5, with 9 bases lining up with TRBD1. Germline CDR1 and CDR2: MNHEY and SVGAGI. The V gene end was trimmed by 5 bases and the J gene end by 6 bases; junction bases not matched to a gene: 5. The CDR3 runs 14 residues. The chain's CDR3 is CASSTGGPSQPQHF. DNA for the CDR3: TGTGCCAGCAGTACAGGGGGCCCTAGTCAGCCCCAGCATTTT.

This clonotype has only a few counts. This chain links TRBV2 with TRBJ2-3, with 8 bases that match TRBD1. The V and J ends lost 3 bases and 4 bases, in that order; junction bases with no gene match: 15. The CDR3 has 18 amino acids. Germline V gene lookup returns CDR1 SNHLY and CDR2 FYNNEI. CDR3 DNA sequence: TGTGCCAGCAGTGATCTCCGGACAGGGAAGGAGAGGGCAGATACGCAGTATTTT. Its protein product is CASSDLRTGKERADTQYF.

Note on this clonotype: Possible read error: a much larger clone is one base away. The gene calls are TRBV7-2 and TRBJ2-5, with TRBD2 identical over 15 bases. Germline CDR1 is SGHTA and CDR2 is FQGNSA. This CDR3 comprises 14 residues. V shed 5 bases and J 11 bases; nucleotides not matched to a gene: 6. The DNA for the CDR3 is TGTGCCAGCAGCCTTAGGACTAGCGGGGGGGAGCAGTACTTC. It codes for CASSLRTSGGEQYF.

CDR3 protein: CASSPFISEGYNEQFF. The CDR3 nucleotides read TGTGCCAGTAGCCCTTTTATTAGCGAGGGTTACAATGAGCAGTTCTTC. V usage is TRBV19 and J usage is TRBJ2-1; possibly TRBD2 for D (5 bases). The CDR3 has 16 residues. Trimming shortened V by 6 bases and J by 4 bases, and 19 bases separated the two germline ends. Germline V gene sequence: CDR1 LNHDA, CDR2 SQIVND (reference sequence).